The rows below give T cell receptor beta chains drawn from one sample of a study of CD8 T cells in ankylosing spondylitis. A single record per CDR3 protein comes from TCRdb applying MiXCR to the 5' RACE reads. The table has 130,000 or so distinct CDR3 sequences, 7% seen once. The source material was blood, either unsorted or a sorted T cell fraction (not recorded which). The receptors were gathered from a male donor with ankylosing spondylitis or in good health (not recorded which). Each CDR3 is given with its conserved first and last residue. D genes are given only for firm matches. Clone size is stated in some rows and not others, as once, few, many or a class when expanded.

abundance,j_gene,v_gene,d_gene,CDR3nt,CDR3aa
.,TRBJ2-3,TRBV7-6,TRBD2,TGTGCCAGCAGCTTAATAGCGGGCCAGGCAGATACGCAGTATTTT,CASSLIAGQADTQYF
.,TRBJ1-3,TRBV29-1,.,TGCAGCGCGGGCATTACGGGAAACACCATATATTTT,CSAGITGNTIYF
many,TRBJ2-3,TRBV29-1,TRBD1,TGCAGCGTTGAACCCGGGACAGGAATCACAGATACGCAGTATTTT,CSVEPGTGITDTQYF
many,TRBJ2-5,TRBV29-1,.,TGCAGCGCATCATTAGATTCCCCCCAGGAGACCCAGTACTTC,CSASLDSPQETQYF
many,TRBJ2-7,TRBV9,.,TGTGCCAGCAGCGTAGCGGGTTCGATGAGCTCCTACGAGCAGTACTTC,CASSVAGSMSSYEQYF
many,TRBJ1-2,TRBV5-1,.,TGCGCCAGCAGTACGTCCCGGGACTCGTATGGCTACACCTTC,CASSTSRDSYGYTF
many,TRBJ2-3,TRBV12-3/TRBV12-4,.,TGTGCCAGCTTGGGTAGCACAGATACGCAGTATTTT,CASLGSTDTQYF
many,TRBJ2-1,TRBV6-4,TRBD2,TGTGCCAGCAGTGACGGGGCTAGCGGGAGCGTCAATGAGCAGTTCTTC,CASSDGASGSVNEQFF
many,TRBJ2-3,TRBV5-1,.,TGCGCCAGCAGCCCATATACCGGGAGCAGCACAGATACGCAGTATTTT,CASSPYTGSSTDTQYF
many,TRBJ2-2,TRBV7-2,TRBD1,TGTGCCAGCAGGTCCCAACAGGGGGCCGGGGAGCTGTTTTTT,CASRSQQGAGELFF
.,TRBJ1-1,TRBV5-1,.,TGCGCCAGCAGCCTAAGCTTGGATTCGTGGGGACAAGACATGAACACTGAAGCTTTCTTT,CASSLSLDSWGQDMNTEAFF
many,TRBJ2-6,TRBV29-1,.,TGCAGCGTTCAGACAGTTAACTCTGGGGCCAACGTCCTGACTTTC,CSVQTVNSGANVLTF
many,TRBJ1-5,TRBV7-8,TRBD1,TGTGCCAGCAGCTTCGGACAGGGAGGGGATCAGCCCCAGCATTTT,CASSFGQGGDQPQHF
many,TRBJ2-7,TRBV7-8,.,TGTGCCAGCAGCTTAGACAGACCTGAAGGTCCGGTGGGATACGAGCAGTACTTC,CASSLDRPEGPVGYEQYF
many,TRBJ1-6,TRBV6-1,TRBD1,TGTGCCAGCAGTCAAAGGGACAGGGGGAAACCTACCTCCTATAATTCACCCCTCCACTTT,CASSQRDRGKPTSYNSPLHF
many,TRBJ1-2,TRBV6-5,.,TGTGCCAGCAGTTACGACCTCAACTATGGCTACACCTTC,CASSYDLNYGYTF
many,TRBJ1-2,TRBV12-3/TRBV12-4,.,TGTGCCAGCAGGGGGAGGACAGTAAATGGCTACACCTTC,CASRGRTVNGYTF
many,TRBJ1-6,TRBV3-1,.,TGTGCCAGCAGCCTCGCCGGGAAGGATTCACCCCTCCACTTT,CASSLAGKDSPLHF
many,TRBJ2-1,TRBV5-1,.,TGCGCCAGCAGCCAGGGGGGTTACAATGAGCAGTTCTTC,CASSQGGYNEQFF
many,TRBJ1-6,TRBV5-1,.,TGCGCCAGCAGCTTGGGGTTACCTAATTCACCCCTCCACTTT,CASSLGLPNSPLHF
many,TRBJ2-3,TRBV29-1,.,TGCAGCGCCAGTGCCCTGGGCACAGATACGCAGTATTTT,CSASALGTDTQYF
many,TRBJ2-3,TRBV18,.,TGTGCCAGCTCAACCCCTGACACAGATACGCAGTATTTT,CASSTPDTDTQYF
many,TRBJ1-1,TRBV5-1,TRBD1,TGCGCCAGCAGCCCGGGACAGGGGGCTGGTGAAGCTTTCTTT,CASSPGQGAGEAFF
many,TRBJ1-3,TRBV15,TRBD1,TGTGCCACCAGCACGTGGACAGGCTACTCTGGAAACACCATATATTTT,CATSTWTGYSGNTIYF
.,TRBJ2-1,TRBV11-2,.,TGTGCCAGCAGCTTATTGCGGGCAAGAAATGAGCAGTTCTTC,CASSLLRARNEQFF
many,TRBJ2-3,TRBV7-2,.,TGTGCCAGCAGCTCGGACTTCTTTGGCACAGATACGCAGTATTTT,CASSSDFFGTDTQYF
many,TRBJ2-7,TRBV27,TRBD2,TGTGCCAGCATTTCCCTCGGGGGGAATGGCGAGCAGTACTTC,CASISLGGNGEQYF
many,TRBJ1-1,TRBV29-1,.,TGCAGCGTTGAACGGCAAAAGGTCGCGAACACTGAAGCTTTCTTT,CSVERQKVANTEAFF
many,TRBJ2-5,TRBV20-1,.,TGCAGTGCCGGTGGAGGGGTAAAAGAGACCCAGTACTTC,CSAGGGVKETQYF
.,TRBJ1-5,TRBV3-1,.,TGTGCCAGCAGCCAGGGGACGGGAGGCAATCAGCCCCAGCATTTT,CASSQGTGGNQPQHF
.,TRBJ1-2,TRBV5-5,.,TGTGCCAGCAGTATAGACAGCAACTATGGCTACCCCTTC,CASSIDSNYGYPF
few,TRBJ2-2,TRBV20-1,TRBD2,TGCAGTGCTAATGGGCTAGCGGGTTTGAACACCGGGGAGCTGTTTTTT,CSANGLAGLNTGELFF
.,TRBJ1-6,TRBV2,.,TGTGCCAGCAGTGCGCGCGGACGGCGGACGAGCTCCTATAATTCACCCCTCCACTTT,CASSARGRRTSSYNSPLHF
many,TRBJ1-2,TRBV10-3,TRBD1,TGTGCCATCAGTGGGACAGGTGACTATGGCTACACCTTC,CAISGTGDYGYTF
many,TRBJ1-2,TRBV5-1,.,TGCGCCAGCAGCTTGGGTTATCGGACAACAGGAGCCGGCGACTATGGCTACACCTTC,CASSLGYRTTGAGDYGYTF
many,TRBJ2-2,TRBV6-4,TRBD1,TGTGCCAGCGGAGCCGGGACAGAAAACACCGGGGAGCTGTTTTTT,CASGAGTENTGELFF
few,TRBJ2-7,TRBV7-6,.,TGTGCCAGCAGCTTCACGGGACCTCGGGACGAGCAGTACTTC,CASSFTGPRDEQYF
many,TRBJ2-1,TRBV4-1,TRBD2,TGCGCCAGCAGCCAGAGCCCGGGCATCGGGACTAGTGAGCAGTTCTTC,CASSQSPGIGTSEQFF
many,TRBJ1-1,TRBV12-3/TRBV12-4,TRBD1,TGTGCCAGCAGTCACCCGGACAGGGACACTGAAGCTTTCTTT,CASSHPDRDTEAFF